The rows below give T cell receptor beta chains drawn from one sample of a study of blood T cell repertoires in COVID-19. Data came from immunoSEQ multiplex PCR; TCRdb stores just in-frame clones and leaves some out. Here the sample spans 150,000 to 200,000 clones, 82% being singletons. Sequencing was done on a sample of peripheral blood. Source of these receptors: a woman aged 65 to 85 with acute or convalescent COVID-19. Each CDR3 is given with its conserved first and last residue. A D gene is named only where the DNA matches it firmly. Size is stated for part of the rows, as once, few or many counts, or as a class when the clone is expanded.

CDR3 DNA	CDR3 protein	D gene	J gene	V gene	clone size
TGTGCCAGCAGCCCGACTAGCGGGATCGAGCAGTACTTC	CASSPTSGIEQYF	TRBD2	TRBJ2-7	TRBV3-1/TRBV3-2	NA
TGTGCCACCAGTGGGGGAGCCTCGAACACTGAAGCTTTCTTT	CATSGGASNTEAFF	NA	TRBJ1-1	TRBV24-1	few
TGTGCCAGCAGCTCAATAGGAGCCGGGACAGACTATGGCTACACCTTC	CASSSIGAGTDYGYTF	TRBD1	TRBJ1-2	TRBV7-2	NA
TGTGCCAGCAGCTTTTCGACAGGTCGCGGGAACACTGAAGCTTTCTTT	CASSFSTGRGNTEAFF	NA	TRBJ1-1	TRBV11-2	NA
TGTGCCAGCAGCCGTGCGGGAAACACCATATATTTT	CASSRAGNTIYF	NA	TRBJ1-3	TRBV28	once
TGTGCCAGCAGCTTAGTGCGAGCGGGGGGTTGGAATGAGCAGTTCTTC	CASSLVRAGGWNEQFF	TRBD2	TRBJ2-1	TRBV11-2	NA
TGCGCCAGCAGCTTGGAGGGGGCTAAGGGCGAGCAGTACTTC	CASSLEGAKGEQYF	TRBD1	TRBJ2-7	TRBV5-1	once
TGTGCCACCTACCCGGGACAGGGCTACGAGCAGTACTTC	CATYPGQGYEQYF	TRBD1	TRBJ2-7	TRBV19	NA
TGCGCCAGCAGCCCCGACGGGACAGGGGTGGCCAAAAACATTCAGTACTTC	CASSPDGTGVAKNIQYF	TRBD1	TRBJ2-4	TRBV5-1	NA
TGTGCCTGGAGGACTAGCGGGGGCCCCTACGAGCAGTACTTC	CAWRTSGGPYEQYF	TRBD2	TRBJ2-7	TRBV30	NA
TGTGCCAGCAGGCCCCCGGGAGGCACAGATACGCAGTATTTT	CASRPPGGTDTQYF	NA	TRBJ2-3	TRBV6-5	NA
TGTGCCAGCAGCCCGGTGGACAGGGGAGACTATGGCTACACCTTC	CASSPVDRGDYGYTF	TRBD1	TRBJ1-2	TRBV5-4	NA
TGTGCCTGGAGTGGACTAGCACGGACAGATACGCAGTATTTT	CAWSGLARTDTQYF	TRBD2	TRBJ2-3	TRBV30	NA
TGTGCCAGCAGTCCGGGCCTGACAGGGGGATCGGGAAAACTGTTTTTT	CASSPGLTGGSGKLFF	TRBD1	TRBJ1-4	TRBV6-6	NA
TGTGCCACCGAGACAGGGCTTTATAGCAATCAGCCCCAGCATTTT	CATETGLYSNQPQHF	TRBD1	TRBJ1-5	TRBV28	NA
TGTGCCAGCACCCGGGGACTGCTCAGCGAGCAGTACTTC	CASTRGLLSEQYF	NA	TRBJ2-7	TRBV7-3	NA
TGTGCCAGCAGCGTTCCTGGAGGGAGTCTCTCCTACAATGAGCAGTTCTTC	CASSVPGGSLSYNEQFF	NA	TRBJ2-1	TRBV7-8	NA
TGTGCCAGCAGTCGTAGAGGACAGGCTAATGAAAAACTGTTTTTT	CASSRRGQANEKLFF	TRBD1	TRBJ1-4	TRBV7-9	NA
TGTGCCAGCAGTTTTGGGGACAGGGGACGAATTGTCTCCACCTTC	CASSFGDRGRIVSTF	TRBD1	TRBJ1-2	TRBV28	NA
TGTGCCAGTAGTATCAGCGGGCCGTCCTACGAGCAGTACTTC	CASSISGPSYEQYF	NA	TRBJ2-7	TRBV19	NA
TGTGCCAGTAGTGGACAGGGGAGACAGCCCCAGCATTTT	CASSGQGRQPQHF	TRBD1	TRBJ1-5	TRBV19	NA
TGTGCCAGCAGTCCGTTGTTGGGTCGGCCCTCAGGAGAGCAGTTCTTC	CASSPLLGRPSGEQFF	NA	TRBJ2-1	TRBV27	few
TGTGCCAGCAGTCCCCCGGGACTAGCTTCGAAGAATGAGCAGTTCTTC	CASSPPGLASKNEQFF	TRBD2	TRBJ2-1	TRBV2	NA
TGTGCCAGCAGCCCCGGGGCGGGTGAAAGGGAGGCCCAGTACTTC	CASSPGAGEREAQYF	NA	TRBJ2-5	TRBV5-8	NA